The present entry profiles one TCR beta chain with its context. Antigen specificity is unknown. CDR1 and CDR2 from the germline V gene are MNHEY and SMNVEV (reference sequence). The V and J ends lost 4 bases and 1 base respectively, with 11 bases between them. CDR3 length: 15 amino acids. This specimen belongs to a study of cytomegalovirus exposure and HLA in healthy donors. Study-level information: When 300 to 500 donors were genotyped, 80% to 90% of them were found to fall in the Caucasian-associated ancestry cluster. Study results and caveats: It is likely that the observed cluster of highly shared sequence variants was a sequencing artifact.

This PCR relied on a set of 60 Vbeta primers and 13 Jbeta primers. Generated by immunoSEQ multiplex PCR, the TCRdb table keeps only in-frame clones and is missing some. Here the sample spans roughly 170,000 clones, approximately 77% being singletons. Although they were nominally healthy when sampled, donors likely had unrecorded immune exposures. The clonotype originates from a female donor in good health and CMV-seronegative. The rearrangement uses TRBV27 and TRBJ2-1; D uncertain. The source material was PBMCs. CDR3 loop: CASSSPRVSYNEQFF. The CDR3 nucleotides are TGTGCCAGCAGTTCCCCTAGAGTTTCCTACAATGAGCAGTTCTTC.